This T cell receptor (beta chain) was found in a study of tumor T cells in aggressive B-cell lymphoma. V gave up 0 bases and J gave up 0 bases, with 11 bases separating them. This CDR3 is 16 amino acids long. Germline CDR1 reads MDHEN; CDR2 reads SYDVKM. Profiled with immunoSEQ multiplex PCR; TCRdb holds only in-frame clones, not every one. The repertoire holds about 1,000 clones, with around 77% as singletons. V is TRBV28 and J is TRBJ2-5; possible D gene TRBD1, 6 bases. The sequencing sample was made of tumor tissue. This TCR was recovered from an adult with diffuse large B cell lymphoma. The CDR3 DNA reads as TGTGCCAGCAGTTTATGGGTGGACAGTTACCAAGAGACCCAGTACTTC. Protein product: CASSLWVDSYQETQYF. Looking up the rest from reference TRBV28 and TRBJ2-5 gives the full variable domain: DVKVTQSSRYLVKRTGEKVFLECVQDMDHENMFWYRQDPGLGLRLIYFSYDVKMKEKGDIPEGYSVSREKKERFSLILESASTNQTSMYLCASSLWVDSYQETQYFGPGTRLLVL.